The 28 T cell receptor beta chains listed next were all sequenced from one sample in a study of OX40 agonist ivuxolimab in advanced cancers. TCRdb's copy holds only in-frame clones and misses some; the assay was immunoSEQ multiplex PCR. The sample comprises about 77,000 clones, approximately 87% of which are singletons, and approximately 0.54% rests with the top ten. The sample in question was CD4+ or CD8+ T cells sorted from blood, obtained in a trial of the OX40 agonist ivuxolimab. These receptors were taken from an adult with an advanced solid tumor such as melanoma, head and neck, liver or kidney cancer.

This clone was seen only once. The V call is TRBV19, the J call TRBJ1-2; no clear D gene. Germline CDR1 LNHDA, CDR2 SQIVND (reference sequence). The CDR3 totals 13 residues. V was clipped by 9 bases and J by 0 bases, with 11 bases between them. CDR3 sequence (DNA): TGTGCCAGCAGAGACACCTCTAACTATGGCTACACCTTC. Translating gives CASRDTSNYGYTF.

The V and J genes are TRBV29-1 and TRBJ2-5; D unclear. V shed 8 bases and J shed 5 bases, with 12 bases lying between them. CDR1 SQVTM and CDR2 ANQGSEA come from the germline V gene. The CDR3 is 11 residues long. As DNA, the CDR3 is TGCAGCTACTCATCGGCGGAGACCCAGTACTTC. It codes for CSYSSAETQYF. Supplemented by reference TRBV29-1 and TRBJ2-5, the full variable domain reads SAVISQKPSRDICQRGTSLTIQCQVDSQVTMMFWYRQQPGQSLTLIATANQGSEATYESGFVIDKFPISRPNLTFSTLTVSNMSPEDSSIYLCSYSSAETQYFGPGTRLLVL.

The rearrangement joins TRBV5-1 to TRBJ1-1; TRBD1 matches 7 bases. The V gene's germline CDR1 is SGHRS and CDR2 YFSETQ. CDR3 length: 15 residues. J gave up 1 base and V 4 bases, and 7 bases lay outside the gene matches. The CDR3, as DNA: TGCGCCAGCAGCCATTCCGGGACAGAGAACACTGAAGCTTTCTTT. Translating it yields CASSHSGTENTEAFF.

The CDR3: CATSRDRQGLLYGYTF. The CDR3 bases are TGTGCCACCAGCAGAGATCGGCAGGGCCTTCTCTATGGCTACACCTTC. J is TRBJ1-2 and V is TRBV15; D possibly corresponds to TRBD1 (5 bases). This CDR3 is built from 16 residues. Germline CDR1 is LNHNV and CDR2 is YYDKDF (reference sequence). The V end lost 0 bases, the J end lost 4 bases, and 15 bases lay between the germline ends.

V and J are TRBV12-5 and TRBJ2-3, with no clear D. This CDR3 has 15 amino acids. Trimming left V 0 bases short and J 2 bases short, with 9 bases between. The germline V gene has CDR1 LGHNT and CDR2 FRNRAP. CDR3 protein: CASGLVTAPTDTQYF. DNA for the CDR3: TGTGCTAGTGGTTTGGTGACTGCCCCCACAGATACGCAGTATTTT. Complete variable domain (other parts from reference TRBV12-5 and TRBJ2-3): DARVTQTPRHKVTEMGQEVTMRCQPILGHNTVFWYRQTMMQGLELLAYFRNRAPLDDSGMPKDRFSAEMPDATLATLKIQPSEPRDSAVYFCASGLVTAPTDTQYFGPGTRLTVL.

This chain links TRBV5-6 with TRBJ1-4, with a weak D call TRBD1 (5 bases). The CDR3 contains 14 residues. The V gene lost 0 bases and the J gene lost 8 bases, with 11 bases spanning the gap. Germline lookup yields CDR1 SGHDT and CDR2 YYEEEE. This CDR3 is CASSLAGAVEKLFF. CDR3 bases: TGTGCCAGCAGCTTGGCTGGGGCGGTGGAAAAACTGTTTTTT.

The chain is built from TRBV10-2 and TRBJ1-2; D is unclear. The CDR3 covers 11 residues. CDR1 is WSHSY and CDR2 is SAAADI in the germline V gene. V was trimmed by 6 bases and J by 3 bases, leaving 5 bases between them. The CDR3 loop reads CASRAHYGYTF. As DNA, the CDR3 is TGCGCCAGCAGGGCTCACTATGGCTACACCTTC.

CDR3 DNA: TGTGCCAGCGCGACAGGTCGCACTAGCACAGATACGCAGTATTTT. As protein: CASATGRTSTDTQYF. The chain is built from TRBV2 and TRBJ2-3; tentatively, D is TRBD1 (6 bases). Germline assignment: CDR1 SNHLY and CDR2 FYNNEI. CDR3 length equals 15 residues. With 8 bases removed from V and 0 bases from J, the gap between germline ends came to 15 bases.

The chain has TRBV6-5 and TRBJ2-3, with D possibly called TRBD1 or TRBD2 (5 bases each). This CDR3 has 13 amino acids. The germline V gene encodes CDR1 MNHEY and CDR2 SVGAGI. Trimming left V 2 bases short and J 5 bases short, with 8 bases between. The chain's CDR3 is CASSYDGGDTQYF. The DNA of the CDR3 is TGTGCCAGCAGTTACGATGGGGGAGATACGCAGTATTTT.

J is TRBJ2-2 and V is TRBV5-4, with TRBD1 matching 7 bases. CDR1 SGHNT and CDR2 YYREEE come from the germline V gene (reference sequence). The CDR3 is made up of 15 amino acids. Losses at the gene ends were 2 bases for V and 1 base for J; bases not matched to a gene: 2. The CDR3 nucleotides are TGTGCCAGCAGCTTTAGGGACAGGAACACCGGGGAGCTGTTTTTT. Translated, it gives CASSFRDRNTGELFF.

V is TRBV2 and J is TRBJ2-1; D is unclear. There are 16 residues in the CDR3. V was trimmed by 3 bases and J by 9 bases, leaving 21 bases between them. Germline V CDR1 and CDR2: SNHLY, FYNNEI. CDR3 bases: TGTGCCAGCAGTGACTCTGCCGGTGGCGACTCTAGTGAGCAGTTCTTC. This encodes CASSDSAGGDSSEQFF.

The sample holds one count of this clone. The rearrangement links TRBV5-1 to TRBJ2-7; the D is unclear. This CDR3 comprises 13 residues. Looked up from germline, CDR1 is SGHRS and CDR2 is YFSETQ. The V gene lost 0 bases and the J gene lost 3 bases, with 7 bases spanning the gap. In nucleotides, the CDR3 is TGCGCCAGCAGCTTGGACGGAAGCTACGAGCAGTACTTC. Protein sequence: CASSLDGSYEQYF.

The V and J genes are TRBV27 and TRBJ2-7; D is unclear. The CDR3 totals 15 residues. Germline V gene data show CDR1 as MNHEY and CDR2 as SMNVEV (reference sequence). Trimming removed 2 bases from V and 0 bases from J, with 11 bases in between. The CDR3 here is CASSLQGWDSYEQYF. The CDR3, as DNA: TGTGCCAGCAGTTTACAAGGGTGGGACTCCTACGAGCAGTACTTC.

The chain is built from TRBV23-1 and TRBJ2-1; possibly TRBD2 for D (5 bases). TRBV23-1 is noted as an ORF with a role that remains uncertain. The CDR3 contains 17 residues. Trimming removed 8 bases at V and 6 bases at J, with 26 bases between. The CDR3 spells CASLQESRRGLSNEQFF. The CDR3 DNA reads as TGCGCCAGCCTTCAAGAATCTCGGAGAGGGTTATCCAATGAGCAGTTCTTC.

The V gene is TRBV18, the J gene TRBJ1-6; 10 bases line up with TRBD1. The CDR3 contains 14 residues. The V gene's germline CDR1 is KGHSH and CDR2 LQKENI. V shed 3 bases, J shed 8 bases, and the junction held 1 base outside the gene matches. CDR3: CASSPGQGDSPLHF. CDR3 nucleotide sequence: TGTGCCAGCTCACCCGGACAGGGGGATTCACCCCTCCACTTT.

The chain uses TRBV19 and TRBJ1-1; a possible D gene is TRBD1 (6 bases). The CDR3 length is 13 residues. The ends were cut back, 9 bases at V and 0 bases at J, with 11 bases in the middle. Germline V gives CDR1 LNHDA, CDR2 SQIVND (reference sequence). CDR3 loop: CASRGQMNTEAFF. For the CDR3, the DNA is TGTGCCAGCCGCGGACAGATGAACACTGAAGCTTTCTTT.

V gene TRBV2 combines with J gene TRBJ2-3; D possibly corresponds to TRBD1 (6 bases). The CDR3 loop spans 14 amino acids. Trimming cost V 5 bases and J 6 bases, with 15 bases left between them. Germline CDR1 reads SNHLY; CDR2 reads FYNNEI. The CDR3 DNA reads TGTGCCAGCAGTCTCGGACAGATTACGGATACGCAGTATTTT. This encodes CASSLGQITDTQYF.

The rearrangement joins TRBV27 to TRBJ1-5, with D possibly being TRBD1 (5 bases). This CDR3 has 13 amino acids. With 3 bases removed from V and 7 bases from J, the gap between germline ends came to 10 bases. Germline V gene lookup returns CDR1 MNHEY and CDR2 SMNVEV (reference sequence). As DNA, the CDR3 is TGTGCCAGCAGTTTTGGGGGACGCCAGCCCCAGCATTTT. This encodes CASSFGGRQPQHF.

CDR3 sequence reads: CASSQVFQRGYNEQFF. The CDR3 DNA sequence: TGCGCCAGCAGCCAAGTCTTCCAGCGGGGTTACAATGAGCAGTTCTTC. The chain links TRBV4-3 to TRBJ2-1; 7 nucleotides agree with TRBD2. The junction had 7 bases not matched to a gene; V was cut back by 1 base and J by 4 bases. The V gene's germline CDR1 is LGHNA and CDR2 YSLEER. The CDR3 has 16 amino acids.

This clone has just one count. The chain links TRBV29-1 to TRBJ1-1; 7 nucleotides align to TRBD1. V dropped 0 bases and J dropped 5; count of bases not matched to a gene: 6. CDR3 length equals 14 residues. Per germline, CDR1 SQVTM and CDR2 ANQGSEA. The CDR3 is CSVEEGPGGTEAFF. DNA for the CDR3: TGCAGCGTTGAAGAAGGGCCAGGGGGGACTGAAGCTTTCTTT.

CDR3 region: CASAPPSSGRIGNEQFF. Written as DNA, the CDR3 is TGTGCCAGCGCTCCCCCTTCTAGCGGGAGAATCGGGAATGAGCAGTTCTTC. The rearrangement joins TRBV18 to TRBJ2-1; 10 bases align to TRBD2. The CDR3 is made up of 17 amino acids. The ends lost 8 bases at V and 7 bases at J; junction bases unmatched: 17. CDR1 is KGHSH, CDR2 LQKENI, per germline.

The chain has TRBV6-6 and TRBJ2-7; TRBD1 matches at 8 bases. The CDR3 consists of 12 residues. Germline V gives CDR1 MNHNY, CDR2 SVGAGI (reference sequence). Trimming removed 5 bases from V and 9 bases from J; junction bases left unmatched: 6. The CDR3 DNA is TGTGCCAGCAGTAAGACAGGGGATCGGCAGTACTTC. Translating it yields CASSKTGDRQYF.

This clone was detected once. The rearrangement joins TRBV19 to TRBJ1-2, with TRBD1 identical over 7 bases. From germline, CDR1 is LNHDA and CDR2 SQIVND (reference sequence). The CDR3 has 17 residues. V lost 7 bases and J lost 5; bases outside the gene matches: 19. CDR3 coding DNA: TGTGCCAGTACCTTCTCCCTCGACAGGGTAGGGGGATATGGCTACACCTTC. Translation: CASTFSLDRVGGYGYTF. Complete variable domain (other parts from reference TRBV19 and TRBJ1-2): DGGITQSPKYLFRKEGQNVTLSCEQNLNHDAMYWYRQDPGQGLRLIYYSQIVNDFQKGDIAEGYSVSREKKESFPLTVTSAQKNPTAFYLCASTFSLDRVGGYGYTFGSGTRLTVV.

The chain carries TRBV19 and TRBJ2-7; 9 nucleotides line up with TRBD2. V trimming: 5 bases; J trimming: 2 bases; junction bases outside the gene matches: 13. Germline CDR1 LNHDA, CDR2 SQIVND (reference sequence). The CDR3 runs to 17 residues. CDR3 residues: CASSPSHEAGGTYEQYF. The CDR3 coding sequence is TGTGCCAGTAGTCCCTCCCACGAGGCGGGAGGGACCTACGAGCAGTACTTC.

The chain uses TRBV28 and TRBJ2-7; D gene unclear. This CDR3 has 15 residues. Germline-derived CDR1 and CDR2 are MDHEN and SYDVKM. V shed 5 bases and J shed 5 bases, with 19 bases lying between them. CDR3 nucleotides: TGTGCCAGCAGTCTGGCAGGTACGTTGAAAAACGAGCAGTACTTC. Amino acid sequence: CASSLAGTLKNEQYF. Filled out from reference TRBV28 and TRBJ2-7, the complete variable domain reads DVKVTQSSRYLVKRTGEKVFLECVQDMDHENMFWYRQDPGLGLRLIYFSYDVKMKEKGDIPEGYSVSREKKERFSLILESASTNQTSMYLCASSLAGTLKNEQYFGPGTRLTVT.

This chain links TRBV6-5 with TRBJ1-1, with 10 bases aligning to TRBD1. The CDR3 is made up of 16 amino acids. From germline, CDR1 is MNHEY and CDR2 SVGAGI. J was trimmed by 2 bases and V by 0 bases; bases with no gene match: 3. CDR3 region: CASSYSWDRGNTEAFF. In DNA form, the CDR3 reads TGTGCCAGCAGTTACTCGTGGGACAGGGGCAACACTGAAGCTTTCTTT.

The CDR3 spells CASSQDLGVGGYTF. The CDR3 DNA follows: TGTGCCAGCAGCCAAGATCTAGGGGTTGGTGGCTACACCTTC. The gene calls are TRBV4-2 and TRBJ1-2, with a possible D match to TRBD1 (5 bases). The CDR3 has 14 amino acids. Trimming shortened V by 0 bases and J by 7 bases, and 12 bases separated the two germline ends. CDR1 is LGHNA, CDR2 YNFKEQ, per germline.

The rearrangement joins TRBV7-2 to TRBJ2-7; tentatively, D is TRBD1 or TRBD2 (6 bases each). The CDR3 length is 13 residues. Trimming took off 3 bases at V and 2 bases at J, with 8 bases between the two ends. Germline CDR1 is SGHTA and CDR2 is FQGNSA. CDR3 DNA: TGTGCCAGCAGCTTCGGGGGCCCCTACGAGCAGTACTTC. Amino acids: CASSFGGPYEQYF. The full variable domain, with the rest looked up from reference TRBV7-2 and TRBJ2-7, is GAGVSQSPSNKVTEKGKDVELRCDPISGHTALYWYRQSLGQGLEFLIYFQGNSAPDKSGLPSDRFSAERTGGSVSTLTIQRTQQEDSAVYLCASSFGGPYEQYFGPGTRLTVT.